One sample yielded the 32 T cell receptor beta chains listed below, sequenced in a study of cytomegalovirus exposure and HLA in healthy donors. A multiplex PCR was run with 60 Vbeta primers and 13 Jbeta primers. Method: immunoSEQ multiplex PCR; TCRdb's copy keeps in-frame clones and lacks some. The sample holds more than 95,000 clones, around four fifths seen once. Sequencing was performed on PBMCs. These receptors were obtained from a woman aged 40 to 50 in good health and CMV-seronegative.

The chain is built from TRBV4-3 and TRBJ1-2; 10 bases agree with TRBD1. V trimming: 0 bases; J trimming: 1 base; junction bases outside the gene matches: 5. The CDR3 sequence is 17 residues long. The germline CDR1 and CDR2 sequences are LGHNA and YSLEER. The chain's CDR3 is CASSQDLGDRGNYGYTF. DNA for the CDR3: TGCGCCAGCAGCCAAGATCTAGGGGACAGGGGTAACTATGGCTACACCTTC.

This chain connects TRBV29-1 to TRBJ2-7; D not certain. Per germline, CDR1 SQVTM and CDR2 ANQGSEA. The CDR3 is made up of 10 amino acids. Trimming cost V 5 bases and J 4 bases, with 6 bases left between them. The CDR3 loop is CSVRGYEQYF. The CDR3, as DNA: TGCAGCGTTCGAGGATACGAGCAGTACTTC.

V is TRBV5-1 and J is TRBJ1-2; TRBD1 aligns across 9 bases. Trimming took 0 bases from V and 6 from J; bases not matched to a gene: 12. This CDR3 comprises 17 residues. Germline V gives CDR1 SGHRS, CDR2 YFSETQ. This CDR3 is CASSLEPSGTGRDGYTF. For the CDR3, the DNA is TGCGCCAGCAGCTTGGAACCCTCCGGGACAGGGAGGGATGGCTACACCTTC.

V is TRBV27 and J is TRBJ2-5; TRBD2 is a possible D gene (6 bases). The J call may not be correct, given that the DNA end is closer to TRBJ2-7. In germline, CDR1 is MNHEY, CDR2 SMNVEV (reference sequence). The CDR3 contains 16 residues. CDR3 sequence: CASSPRELASGYEQYF. CDR3 in DNA: TGTGCCAGCAGTCCCCGGGAGCTAGCAAGCGGGTACGAGCAGTACTTC.

V and J are TRBV11-1 and TRBJ2-1, with 7 bases lining up with TRBD2. This CDR3 has 17 residues. Germline lookup yields CDR1 SGHAT and CDR2 FQDESV (reference sequence). The V and J ends lost 0 bases and 0 bases, in that order; junction bases with no gene match: 5. DNA for the CDR3: TGTGCCAGCAGCTTAGCGGGAGGGCCGAGCTCCTACAATGAGCAGTTCTTC. This encodes CASSLAGGPSSYNEQFF.

The chain couples TRBV27 to TRBJ2-1, with D possibly being TRBD1 (6 bases). Trimming shortened V by 5 bases and J by 5 bases, and 16 bases separated the two germline ends. The V gene's germline CDR1 is MNHEY and CDR2 SMNVEV (reference sequence). CDR3 length: 15 amino acids. CDR3 sequence: CASSEGQIINNEQFF. CDR3 DNA: TGTGCCAGCAGTGAAGGACAGATAATCAACAATGAGCAGTTCTTC.

The chain recombines TRBV28 with TRBJ1-1, with D maybe TRBD1 (5 bases). The germline CDR1 and CDR2 sequences are MDHEN and SYDVKM. The CDR3 is made up of 15 amino acids. V gave up 5 bases and J gave up 3 bases, with 16 bases separating them. The CDR3 region has the DNA TGTGCCAGCAGTCCGCCGGGGGGTTGGGACACTGAAGCTTTCTTT. This sequence encodes CASSPPGGWDTEAFF.

The J gene is TRBJ1-5, the V gene TRBV21-1; the table's D gene call, TRBD1, was not cross checked with the DNA. TRBV21-1 is labeled a pseudogene. The CDR3 contains 16 residues. CDR3 residues: CASSKGPDRRNQPQHF. The CDR3 DNA sequence: TGTGCCAGCAGCAAAGGGCCGGACAGGCGCAATCAGCCCCAGCATTTT.

The CDR3 nucleotides read TGTGCCAGCAGCTTAGACACCTGGAACACTGAAGCTTTCTTT. Translation gives CASSLDTWNTEAFF. The chain has TRBV7-2 and TRBJ1-1; D gene uncertain. Trimming took 1 base from V and 1 from J, leaving 7 bases between them. Germline CDR1 and CDR2: SGHTA and FQGNSA. The CDR3 is made up of 14 amino acids.

This clone appeared once. The rearrangement uses TRBV11-2 and TRBJ2-7, with 12 bases lining up with TRBD1. Germline assignment: CDR1 SGHAT and CDR2 FQNNGV. Trimming at V came to 6 bases and at J to 5 bases, leaving 8 bases not matched to a gene. The CDR3 is 15 amino acids. CDR3 bases: TGTGCCAGCAGACTCCGGGACAGGGGGCGCAACGAGCAGTACTTC. Amino acid sequence: CASRLRDRGRNEQYF.

V and J are TRBV30 and TRBJ2-7; a possible D gene is TRBD1 (5 bases). Per the germline V gene, CDR1 is GTSNPN and CDR2 is SVGIG (reference sequence). V lost 5 bases, J lost 0 bases, and 5 bases lay in between. The CDR3 has 11 residues. Here the CDR3 DNA reads TGTGCCTGGGACAGCTCCTACGAGCAGTACTTC. Protein product: CAWDSSYEQYF.

This rearrangement joins TRBV11-2 to TRBJ2-1, with 7 nucleotides matching TRBD2. Germline CDR1 is SGHAT and CDR2 is FQNNGV. V gave up 2 bases and J gave up 10 bases; unmatched junction bases: 14. The CDR3 loop spans 16 amino acids. The CDR3, as DNA: TGTGCCAGCAGCTTATACCTCGGCGGCCCAGCGGGAGAGCAGTTCTTC. It codes for CASSLYLGGPAGEQFF.

The rearrangement joins TRBV27 to TRBJ2-1; D remains unclear. This CDR3 spans 15 amino acids. Per germline, CDR1 MNHEY and CDR2 SMNVEV (reference sequence). Trimming took 2 bases from V and 0 from J, leaving 8 bases between them. CDR3: CASSLSTSSYNEQFF. The CDR3 nucleotides are TGTGCCAGCAGTTTAAGTACGAGCTCCTACAATGAGCAGTTCTTC.

The V gene is TRBV11-2, the J gene TRBJ2-7; 8 bases are shared with TRBD1. The CDR3 length is 17 residues. From germline, CDR1 is SGHAT and CDR2 FQNNGV. Trimming removed 1 base from V and 9 bases from J; junction bases left unmatched: 17. CDR3 loop: CASSLVFSGGPNGLQYF. The CDR3 DNA is TGTGCCAGCAGCTTAGTGTTCTCAGGGGGCCCAAATGGATTGCAGTACTTC. Supplemented by reference TRBV11-2 and TRBJ2-7, the full variable domain reads EAGVAQSPRYKIIEKRQSVAFWCNPISGHATLYWYQQILGQGPKLLIQFQNNGVVDDSQLPKDRFSAERLKGVDSTLKIQPAKLEDSAVYLCASSLVFSGGPNGLQYFGPGTRLTVT.

The chain combines TRBV28 with TRBJ2-2; D may be TRBD1 (6 bases). The V end lost 1 base, the J end lost 0 bases, and 21 bases lay between the germline ends. This CDR3 has 20 residues. Germline V lookup: CDR1 MDHEN, CDR2 SYDVKM. This CDR3 is CASSLYPQGTALSNTGELFF. CDR3 in DNA: TGTGCCAGCAGTTTATACCCACAGGGTACAGCTCTCTCGAACACCGGGGAGCTGTTTTTT. Together with reference TRBV28 and TRBJ2-2, the CDR3 gives the full variable domain: DVKVTQSSRYLVKRTGEKVFLECVQDMDHENMFWYRQDPGLGLRLIYFSYDVKMKEKGDIPEGYSVSREKKERFSLILESASTNQTSMYLCASSLYPQGTALSNTGELFFGEGSRLTVL.

The chain is built from TRBV6-1 and TRBJ1-6; 7 bases align to TRBD1. The J segment lost 10 bases and the V segment lost 5 bases, leaving 11 bases of the junction unmatched. This CDR3 is 15 amino acids long. Germline assignment: CDR1 MNHNS and CDR2 SASEGT. The CDR3 protein is CASSQLQGSESPLHF. CDR3 DNA sequence: TGTGCCAGCAGTCAACTACAGGGGTCGGAATCACCCCTCCACTTT.

As DNA, the CDR3 is TGTGCCAGTTTTCGTGGGACTAGCGGGAGGATTAACACCGGGGAGCTGTTTTTT. It encodes CASFRGTSGRINTGELFF. The chain joins TRBV19 to TRBJ2-2; 15 nucleotides line up with TRBD2. Trimming took 8 bases from V and 2 from J; bases not matched to a gene: 9. The CDR3 is made up of 18 amino acids. The germline gives CDR1 LNHDA, CDR2 SQIVND (reference sequence).

V is TRBV6-5 and J is TRBJ2-7, with D tentatively TRBD2 (6 bases). Trimming removed 0 bases at V and 5 bases at J, with 8 bases between. Germline CDR1 and CDR2: MNHEY and SVGAGI. The CDR3 covers 13 residues. The CDR3 protein is CASSYSLAHEQYF. CDR3 in DNA: TGTGCCAGCAGTTACTCGCTAGCGCACGAGCAGTACTTC.

V gene TRBV4-1 combines with J gene TRBJ1-1, with D perhaps TRBD1 (5 bases). The ends were cut back, 5 bases at V and 7 bases at J, with 11 bases in the middle. Germline V gives CDR1 MGHRA, CDR2 YSYEKL. The CDR3 covers 12 residues. DNA for the CDR3: TGCGCCAGCAGCAGAACAGGCAATGAAGCTTTCTTT. This encodes CASSRTGNEAFF.

The chain carries TRBV30 and TRBJ1-2, with D perhaps matching TRBD1 (6 bases). The CDR3 has 12 amino acids. V was shortened by 0 bases and J by 7 bases, with 9 bases between the two germline ends. Germline values: CDR1 GTSNPN, CDR2 SVGIG (reference sequence). CDR3 coding DNA: TGTGCCTGGAGTGTACAGGGTGGTGGCTACACCTTC. It is translated as CAWSVQGGGYTF.

V is TRBV28 and J is TRBJ1-4, with D perhaps TRBD1 (6 bases). V was clipped by 8 bases and J by 10 bases, with 11 bases between them. The length of the CDR3 is 11 residues. Germline V gene data show CDR1 as MDHEN and CDR2 as SYDVKM. CDR3 nucleotide sequence: TGTGCCAGCCGACTACAGGGAAAACTGTTTTTT. This codes for CASRLQGKLFF. The whole variable domain, filled in from reference TRBV28 and TRBJ1-4, reads DVKVTQSSRYLVKRTGEKVFLECVQDMDHENMFWYRQDPGLGLRLIYFSYDVKMKEKGDIPEGYSVSREKKERFSLILESASTNQTSMYLCASRLQGKLFFGSGTQLSVL.

This clone was seen once. The chain joins TRBV7-3 to TRBJ2-5, with a possible D match to TRBD1 (6 bases). Between the trimmed V and J ends, which lost 4 bases and 2 bases, there was a span of 11 bases. Germline loops: CDR1 SGHTA, CDR2 FQGTGA. The CDR3 runs 14 residues. The DNA for the CDR3 is TGTGCCAGCAGCTCCTCTGGACAGCAAGAGACCCAGTACTTC. This sequence encodes CASSSSGQQETQYF.

This clone was recorded a few times. The rearrangement uses TRBV30 and TRBJ2-2, with 7 bases identical to TRBD1. Per germline, CDR1 GTSNPN and CDR2 SVGIG (reference sequence). Germline trimming cut 8 bases from V and 3 bases from J; bases unmatched to any gene: 6. The CDR3 has 13 residues. The CDR3 region has the DNA TGTGCCCGCCGGGACAGTTACACCGGGGAGCTGTTTTTT. Translating gives CARRDSYTGELFF.

The genes are TRBV28 and TRBJ1-5; D is unclear. Germline V gene data show CDR1 as MDHEN and CDR2 as SYDVKM. CDR3 length equals 15 residues. Between the trimmed V and J ends, which lost 6 bases and 6 bases, there was a span of 18 bases. The CDR3: CASSSQRGRVQPQHF. Written as DNA, the CDR3 is TGTGCCAGCAGCTCCCAAAGAGGGAGGGTTCAGCCCCAGCATTTT.

The chain carries TRBV28 and TRBJ1-2; a weak D match, TRBD1 (5 bases). The CDR3 consists of 14 residues. CDR1 is MDHEN and CDR2 is SYDVKM in the germline V gene. V was clipped by 2 bases and J by 2 bases, with 9 bases between them. The CDR3 nucleotides read TGTGCCAGCAGTTTACGGGGGGTCAACTATGGCTACACCTTC. Its translation is CASSLRGVNYGYTF.

The chain joins TRBV6-5 to TRBJ2-1; TRBD1 matches at 7 bases. Germline lookup yields CDR1 MNHEY and CDR2 SVGAGI. The CDR3 runs 13 residues. Trimming removed 8 bases from V and 5 bases from J; junction bases left unmatched: 6. Here the CDR3 DNA reads TGTGCCAGCGGGTACAGGGGCCACAATGAGCAGTTCTTC. Translating it yields CASGYRGHNEQFF.

The chain joins TRBV7-8 to TRBJ2-3; D might be TRBD2 (5 bases). V shed 8 bases and J shed 0 bases, with 6 bases lying between them. Germline V CDR1 and CDR2: SGHVS, FQNEAQ. CDR3 length: 12 residues. The CDR3: CASGGSTDTQYF. DNA for the CDR3: TGTGCCAGCGGCGGGAGCACAGATACGCAGTATTTT.

J is TRBJ2-5 and V is TRBV15; 9 nucleotides line up with TRBD1. V lost 2 bases to trimming and J lost 4 bases; unmatched junction nucleotides: 8. CDR3 length: 16 amino acids. Germline CDR1 reads LNHNV; CDR2 reads YYDKDF (reference sequence). CDR3 residues: CATSRTGTGSLETQYF. In nucleotides, the CDR3 is TGTGCCACCAGCAGAACCGGGACAGGGTCTTTAGAGACCCAGTACTTC.

Concerning this clone itself: At one of its ends the junction is not consistent with the germline gene, which may arise from a read error. The chain carries TRBV7-9 and TRBJ2-6; D might be TRBD1 (5 bases). The CDR3 is made up of 18 amino acids. Germline CDR1 SEHNR, CDR2 FQNEAQ (reference sequence). The DNA for the CDR3 is TGTTCCAGCAGCTTACGTGCCAAGGGGTTTGAGGGGGCCAACGTCCTGACTTTC. Its translation: CSSSLRAKGFEGANVLTF.

The rearrangement joins TRBV13 to TRBJ1-4, with a possible D match to TRBD1 (6 bases). This CDR3 spans 18 amino acids. V was cut by 5 bases and J by 8 bases, with 27 bases left in between. Per germline, CDR1 PRHDT and CDR2 FYEKMQ (reference sequence). This CDR3 is CASSPYRTDFAHGEKLFF. For the CDR3, the DNA is TGTGCCAGCAGCCCATACCGGACAGATTTCGCACATGGGGAAAAACTGTTTTTT. Drawing the rest from reference TRBV13 and TRBJ1-4, the complete variable domain is AAGVIQSPRHLIKEKRETATLKCYPIPRHDTVYWYQQGPGQDPQFLISFYEKMQSDKGSIPDRFSAQQFSDYHSELNMSSLELGDSALYFCASSPYRTDFAHGEKLFFGSGTQLSVL.

By share, this clone ranks as medium-sized (0.01 to 0.1%). The V call is TRBV7-9, the J call TRBJ1-1; D gene unclear. V dropped 5 bases and J dropped 4 bases, with 11 bases sitting between them. Germline CDR1 and CDR2: SEHNR and FQNEAQ (reference sequence). This CDR3 is built from 13 residues. This chain's CDR3 is CASSPSQITEAFF. The CDR3 DNA sequence: TGTGCCAGCAGCCCATCTCAGATCACTGAAGCTTTCTTT.

The V call is TRBV5-1, the J call TRBJ2-3, with 8 bases that match TRBD2. Trimming cost V 0 bases and J 0 bases; bases outside gene matches: 6. In germline, CDR1 is SGHRS, CDR2 YFSETQ. The CDR3 extends over 17 amino acids. CDR3 DNA: TGCGCCAGCAGCTTGGTGAGCGGGAGCCTTAGCACAGATACGCAGTATTTT. Translating it yields CASSLVSGSLSTDTQYF.